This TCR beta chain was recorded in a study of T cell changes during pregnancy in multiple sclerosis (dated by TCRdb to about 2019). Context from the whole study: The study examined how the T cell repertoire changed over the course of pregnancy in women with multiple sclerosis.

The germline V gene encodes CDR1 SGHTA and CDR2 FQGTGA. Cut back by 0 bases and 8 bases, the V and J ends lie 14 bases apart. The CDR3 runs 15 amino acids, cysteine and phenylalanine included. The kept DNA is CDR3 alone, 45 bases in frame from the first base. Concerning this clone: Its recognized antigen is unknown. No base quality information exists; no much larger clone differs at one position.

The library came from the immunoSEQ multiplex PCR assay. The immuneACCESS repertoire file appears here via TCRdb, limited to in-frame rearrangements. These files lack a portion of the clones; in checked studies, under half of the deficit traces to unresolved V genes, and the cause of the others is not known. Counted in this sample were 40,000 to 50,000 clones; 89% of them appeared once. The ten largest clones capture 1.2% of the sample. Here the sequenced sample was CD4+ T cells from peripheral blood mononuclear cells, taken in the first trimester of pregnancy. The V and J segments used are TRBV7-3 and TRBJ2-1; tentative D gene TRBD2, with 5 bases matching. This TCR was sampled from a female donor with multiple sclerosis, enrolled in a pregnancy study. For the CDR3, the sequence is CASSLTVVRGDEQFF. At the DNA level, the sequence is TGTGCCAGCAGCTTAACGGTCGTACGGGGTGATGAGCAGTTCTTC.